This T cell receptor (beta chain) was documented in a study of cytomegalovirus exposure and HLA in healthy donors. Study information: The same platform was used for the roughly 120 validation repertoires as for the approximately 610 first-cohort repertoires, as reported in a later analysis. Study results and caveats: A few CMV-associated chains proved CMV antigen-specific in vitro. Altogether, about 160 TCR beta chains were recorded as cytomegalovirus-associated.

Germline loops: CDR1 SEHNR, CDR2 FQNEAQ (reference sequence). V lost 1 base and J lost 3, with 6 bases in between. The length of the CDR3 is 13 residues. On this clone: Antigen specificity is unknown.

Data came from immunoSEQ multiplex PCR; TCRdb stores just in-frame clones and leaves some out. The data hold 150,000 to 200,000 clones, with around 89% observed a single time. Sequences were obtained from PBMCs. The sequence was collected from a man between 18 and 35 years old in good health and CMV-seronegative. This chain joins TRBV7-9 and TRBJ2-5; TRBD1 might be the D (5 bases). The CDR3 bases are TGTGCCAGCAGCTTAGTCAGGGAAGAGACCCAGTACTTC. Translating gives CASSLVREETQYF.